This T cell receptor beta chain was observed in a study of blood T cell repertoires in COVID-19. Whole-study context: COVID-19 samples, acute and convalescent, were from the United States, Italy and Spain.

In the original workflow: Amplification with reference gene primers provided the estimates of nucleated cell counts. Sequenced by immunoSEQ multiplex PCR; TCRdb stores in-frame clones only, minus some. That table supplies the V and J calls and clone size; D and trimming were determined from the DNA. In the table there are 100,000 to 150,000 clones, approximately 80% of which are singletons. Germline assignment: CDR1 LGHDT and CDR2 YNNKEL (reference sequence). The V end lost 0 bases, the J end lost 11 bases, and 10 bases lay between the germline ends. This CDR3 is 12 amino acids long. The material sequenced was peripheral blood. The receptor's source is a man aged 35 to 55 with active or convalescent COVID-19. V is TRBV3-1 (or the pseudogene TRBV3-2) and J is TRBJ1-1; D is undetermined. Written as DNA, the CDR3 is TGTGCCAGCAGCCAAGATTCGCGTAAGGCTTTCTTT. Amino acids: CASSQDSRKAFF.